Listed below are T cell receptor beta chains from one sample, sequenced in a study of control samples from healthy donors and cancer patients. Clones were read by immunoSEQ multiplex PCR, and TCRdb kept only the in-frame ones, dropping some. In the table there are about 130,000 clones, around 92% of which are singletons. Sample: PBMCs. The source is a man in his fifties with head and neck cancer. Both conserved end residues are part of each CDR3. Each record gives: J gene, V gene, D gene, clone size, CDR3 DNA, CDR3 protein. D genes are given only for firm matches. Size is stated for part of the rows, as once, few or many counts, or as a class when the clone is expanded.

j_call: TRBJ1-1
v_call: TRBV30
d_call: .
clone_size: .
cdr3_nt: TGTGCCTGGAGTGTTACCAGATATAACACTGAAGCTTTCTTT
cdr3_aa: CAWSVTRYNTEAFF

j_call: TRBJ2-1
v_call: TRBV12-3/TRBV12-4
d_call: .
clone_size: .
cdr3_nt: TGTGCCAGCACGGGACAACCTTACAATGAGCAGTTCTTC
cdr3_aa: CASTGQPYNEQFF

j_call: TRBJ1-1
v_call: TRBV18
d_call: TRBD1
clone_size: .
cdr3_nt: TGTGCCAGCTCACAATCGACAGGGGGGAACACTGAAGCTTTCTTT
cdr3_aa: CASSQSTGGNTEAFF

j_call: TRBJ1-5
v_call: TRBV4-1
d_call: .
clone_size: .
cdr3_nt: TGCGCCAGCAGCCAAAGCTACAATCAGCCCCAGCATTTT
cdr3_aa: CASSQSYNQPQHF

j_call: TRBJ2-5
v_call: TRBV23-1
d_call: .
clone_size: .
cdr3_nt: TGCGCCAGCAGTCAACGGGAAGAGACCCAGTACTTC
cdr3_aa: CASSQREETQYF

j_call: TRBJ1-2
v_call: TRBV21-1
d_call: .
clone_size: .
cdr3_nt: TGTGCCAGCCCCTACAATTTCGACAGCGGAATCTATGGCTACACCTTC
cdr3_aa: CASPYNFDSGIYGYTF

j_call: TRBJ2-5
v_call: TRBV7-9
d_call: .
clone_size: .
cdr3_nt: TGTGCCAGCAGCTTAGTCAGGGGCCAAGAGACCCAGTACTTC
cdr3_aa: CASSLVRGQETQYF

j_call: TRBJ1-5
v_call: TRBV3-1/TRBV3-2
d_call: .
clone_size: .
cdr3_nt: TGTGCCAGCAGCCAAGATCTAAATCAGCCCCAGCATTTT
cdr3_aa: CASSQDLNQPQHF

j_call: TRBJ2-1
v_call: TRBV9
d_call: .
clone_size: .
cdr3_nt: TGTGCCAGCAGCCCAGACCCGATGGATGAGCAGTTCTTC
cdr3_aa: CASSPDPMDEQFF

j_call: TRBJ2-7
v_call: TRBV6-1
d_call: TRBD1
clone_size: .
cdr3_nt: TGTGCCAGCAGTGAGCAGGACAGGGGGCCGTACGAGCAGTACTTC
cdr3_aa: CASSEQDRGPYEQYF

j_call: TRBJ1-4
v_call: TRBV3-1/TRBV3-2
d_call: .
clone_size: few
cdr3_nt: TGTGCCAGCAGCCAAGATCTGGGATCTGAAAAACTGTTTTTT
cdr3_aa: CASSQDLGSEKLFF

j_call: TRBJ2-7
v_call: TRBV11-2
d_call: TRBD2
clone_size: .
cdr3_nt: TGTGCCAGCAGCTTACAGTCTAGCGGGGGGGCTTACGAGCAGTACTTC
cdr3_aa: CASSLQSSGGAYEQYF

j_call: TRBJ1-1
v_call: TRBV2
d_call: .
clone_size: .
cdr3_nt: TGTGCCAGCAGTGGTCGGGGGGAAAACACTGAAGCTTTCTTT
cdr3_aa: CASSGRGENTEAFF

j_call: TRBJ2-5
v_call: TRBV5-4
d_call: TRBD2
clone_size: .
cdr3_nt: TGTGCCAGCAGCTTGGCCACAGCTAGCGGCCAAGAGACCCAGTACTTC
cdr3_aa: CASSLATASGQETQYF

j_call: TRBJ1-4
v_call: TRBV6-5
d_call: .
clone_size: .
cdr3_nt: TGTGCCAGCAGCCAGTCATTTGCAACTAATGAAAAACTGTTTTTT
cdr3_aa: CASSQSFATNEKLFF

j_call: TRBJ1-4
v_call: TRBV4-1
d_call: TRBD1
clone_size: once
cdr3_nt: TGCGCCAGCAGCCAAGATTGGGACAGAATATTTGCAACTAATGAAAAACTGTTTTTT
cdr3_aa: CASSQDWDRIFATNEKLFF

j_call: TRBJ2-2
v_call: TRBV19
d_call: .
clone_size: .
cdr3_nt: TGTGCCAGTAGTATCATTGCCTCCCGACAGCTAAACACCGGGGAGCTGTTTTTT
cdr3_aa: CASSIIASRQLNTGELFF

j_call: TRBJ1-1
v_call: TRBV11-3
d_call: .
clone_size: .
cdr3_nt: TGTGCCAGCAGCTTATCTGGGCAGACGAACACTGAAGCTTTCTTT
cdr3_aa: CASSLSGQTNTEAFF

j_call: TRBJ2-7
v_call: TRBV6-2/TRBV6-3
d_call: .
clone_size: .
cdr3_nt: TGTGCCAGCAGTCCCGGGGAAGGGATCTACGAGCAGTACTTC
cdr3_aa: CASSPGEGIYEQYF

j_call: TRBJ1-1
v_call: TRBV5-1
d_call: .
clone_size: .
cdr3_nt: TGCGCCAGCAGCTTCACACGGGAAACTGAAGCTTTCTTT
cdr3_aa: CASSFTRETEAFF

j_call: TRBJ2-7
v_call: TRBV29-1
d_call: .
clone_size: .
cdr3_nt: TGCAGCGTTATGGCAGGTCAGGGGGGCTACGAGCAGTACTTC
cdr3_aa: CSVMAGQGGYEQYF

j_call: TRBJ1-5
v_call: TRBV28
d_call: .
clone_size: .
cdr3_nt: TGTGCCAGCAGTCCTAGTGGGGCCGGGGATCAGCCCCAGCATTTT
cdr3_aa: CASSPSGAGDQPQHF

j_call: TRBJ1-6
v_call: TRBV5-5
d_call: .
clone_size: .
cdr3_nt: TGTGCCAGCAGCTACTCGAACGACAGGTGGAATTCACCCCTCCACTTT
cdr3_aa: CASSYSNDRWNSPLHF

j_call: TRBJ2-2
v_call: TRBV4-1
d_call: .
clone_size: .
cdr3_nt: TGCGCCAGCAGCTTTCCGGGGGAGCTGTTTTTT
cdr3_aa: CASSFPGELFF

j_call: TRBJ1-1
v_call: TRBV12-3/TRBV12-4
d_call: .
clone_size: once
cdr3_nt: TGTGCCAGCAGTTTAACGGGGAACACTGAAGCTTTCTTT
cdr3_aa: CASSLTGNTEAFF

j_call: TRBJ1-1
v_call: TRBV28
d_call: TRBD1
clone_size: .
cdr3_nt: TGTGCCAGCAGTTTAGAGGGGGCATTGGGAACTGAAGCTTTCTTT
cdr3_aa: CASSLEGALGTEAFF